The 28 T cell receptor beta chains below all came from one sample that was sequenced in a study of blood T cell repertoires in COVID-19. TCRdb's table, derived via immunoSEQ multiplex PCR, lists solely in-frame clones and lacks some. The sample yields over 200,000 clones, approximately 84% seen once. Sequencing was done on a sample of PBMCs or T cells enriched from blood (not recorded which). These receptors all come from a man in his fifties or sixties who had recovered from COVID-19.

This clone was seen only a few times. The rearrangement joins TRBV5-1 to TRBJ1-5; 7 nucleotides line up with TRBD1. Germline V lookup: CDR1 SGHRS, CDR2 YFSETQ. V shed 5 bases and J 0 bases; nucleotides not matched to a gene: 5. The CDR3 has 15 residues. The CDR3 nucleotides read TGCGCCAGCAGGAGGACAGGAGATAGCAATCAGCCCCAGCATTTT. Translating it yields CASRRTGDSNQPQHF.

The V call is TRBV6-5, the J call TRBJ1-5; D ambiguous. Germline V gene sequence: CDR1 MNHEY, CDR2 SVGAGI. The CDR3 extends over 13 amino acids. V was pared by 6 bases and J by 0 bases, with 6 bases between. Here the CDR3 reads CASRQNSNQPQHF. DNA for the CDR3: TGTGCCAGCAGACAGAATAGCAATCAGCCCCAGCATTTT.

The gene calls are TRBV6-6 and TRBJ1-2; D gene unclear. The CDR3 consists of 13 residues. CDR1 and CDR2 (germline): MNHNY, SVGAGI (reference sequence). Trimming removed 0 bases at V and 4 bases at J, with 6 bases between. The CDR3 here is CASSYSGGYGYTF. The CDR3 nucleotides read TGTGCCAGCAGTTACTCCGGTGGCTATGGCTACACCTTC.

This clone was found once. The rearrangement joins TRBV6-5 to TRBJ2-7, with 9 positions matching TRBD1. The CDR3 is made up of 12 amino acids. V trimming: 10 bases; J trimming: 3 bases; junction bases outside the gene matches: 4. The germline gives CDR1 MNHEY, CDR2 SVGAGI. The CDR3 region has the DNA TGTGCCACTCGACAGGGGGACTACGAGCAGTACTTC. Amino acids: CATRQGDYEQYF.

This chain links TRBV19 with TRBJ1-2; D may be TRBD1 (6 bases). V shed 3 bases and J shed 8 bases, with 13 bases lying between them. The CDR3 is 13 amino acids. Germline V lookup: CDR1 LNHDA, CDR2 SQIVND (reference sequence). The CDR3 region is CASSILGAGGYTF. For the CDR3, the DNA is TGTGCCAGTAGTATTTTGGGGGCGGGCGGCTACACCTTC. The variable domain in full, completed from reference TRBV19 and TRBJ1-2, reads DGGITQSPKYLFRKEGQNVTLSCEQNLNHDAMYWYRQDPGQGLRLIYYSQIVNDFQKGDIAEGYSVSREKKESFPLTVTSAQKNPTAFYLCASSILGAGGYTFGSGTRLTVV.

This clone appeared once. The chain carries TRBV6-5 and TRBJ2-5, with TRBD2 as a possible D gene (5 bases). Germline V CDR1 and CDR2: MNHEY, SVGAGI. The CDR3 is 13 residues long. The V and J ends lost 4 bases and 5 bases respectively, with 11 bases between them. The CDR3 here is CASSWSGGETQYF. The CDR3 DNA reads as TGTGCCAGCAGTTGGTCGGGCGGGGAGACCCAGTACTTC.

The genes are TRBV4-3 and TRBJ1-4; D is perhaps TRBD1 (5 bases). In germline, CDR1 is LGHNA, CDR2 YSLEER. The CDR3 loop spans 13 amino acids. V lost 7 bases, J lost 2 bases, and 8 bases lay in between. CDR3 loop: CASTGGTNEKLFF. The CDR3 DNA reads TGCGCCAGCACGGGGGGGACTAATGAAAAACTGTTTTTT.

The chain carries TRBV11-3 and TRBJ2-7; a weak D match, TRBD1 (6 bases). In germline, CDR1 is SGHNT, CDR2 YENEEA. The CDR3 length is 14 residues. V gave up 2 bases and J gave up 4 bases, with 12 bases separating them. The CDR3 coding sequence is TGTGCCAGCAGCTTAAGACAGGCAAATTACGAGCAGTACTTC. This sequence encodes CASSLRQANYEQYF.

A remark on this clone: Additional DNA sequences in this sample encode the identical CDR3. J is TRBJ2-7 and V is TRBV20-1; TRBD2 agrees at 7 bases. From germline, CDR1 is DFQATT and CDR2 SNEGSKA (reference sequence). The V segment lost 6 bases and the J segment 2 bases; nucleotides outside the gene matches: 1. CDR3 length: 11 residues. The DNA of the CDR3 is TGCAGTGCGCGGGGGACCTACGAGCAGTACTTC. It specifies CSARGTYEQYF.

The chain carries TRBV15 and TRBJ1-4; 9 bases agree with TRBD1. The CDR3 sequence is 14 residues long. V lost 3 bases and J lost 5; bases outside the gene matches: 1. CDR1 is LNHNV, CDR2 YYDKDF, per germline (reference sequence). This chain's CDR3 is CATSSGTGNEKLFF. The CDR3 DNA reads TGTGCCACCAGCAGCGGGACAGGGAATGAAAAACTGTTTTTT.

The chain joins TRBV25-1 to TRBJ2-2, with 11 bases matching TRBD2. This CDR3 is built from 16 residues. Germline V CDR1 and CDR2: MGHDK, SYGVNS. Trimming at V came to 6 bases and at J to 2 bases, leaving 5 bases not matched to a gene. The CDR3 DNA reads TGTGCCAGCAGGGCCGGGACTAGCGGAAACACCGGGGAGCTGTTTTTT. Amino acids: CASRAGTSGNTGELFF.

This chain uses TRBV5-1 with TRBJ1-6, with D maybe TRBD1 (5 bases). The CDR3 has 15 residues. V shed 2 bases and J shed 6 bases, with 12 bases lying between them. Germline assignment: CDR1 SGHRS and CDR2 YFSETQ. CDR3 region: CASSFGAGGNSPLHF. The CDR3 DNA reads as TGCGCCAGCAGCTTTGGGGCCGGGGGTAATTCACCCCTCCACTTT.

The CDR3 DNA follows: TGTGCCAGCAGCCAGGACAGCGGTACAGTCGGCGAGCAGTACTTC. The encoded protein is CASSQDSGTVGEQYF. The chain links TRBV3-1 (or the pseudogene TRBV3-2) to TRBJ2-7, with a tentative D call TRBD1 (6 bases). Germline assignment: CDR1 LGHDT and CDR2 YNNKEL (reference sequence). The V and J ends lost 3 bases and 6 bases respectively, with 18 bases between them. The CDR3 spans 15 residues.

CDR3 in amino acids: CASSSQNTEAFF. In nucleotides, the CDR3 is TGTGCCAGCAGCAGCCAGAACACTGAAGCTTTCTTT. J is TRBJ1-1 and V is TRBV5-6; D not resolved. CDR3 length: 12 amino acids. Trimming pared 4 bases from V and 1 base from J, leaving 5 bases between. Germline CDR1 SGHDT, CDR2 YYEEEE.

The chain joins TRBV15 to TRBJ2-7; maybe TRBD2 (5 bases). Germline V gene sequence: CDR1 LNHNV, CDR2 YYDKDF (reference sequence). The CDR3 is made up of 16 amino acids. V gave up 0 bases and J gave up 3 bases, with 15 bases separating them. CDR3 in DNA: TGTGCCACCAGCAGAGATACTAGGCGTACTCTCTACGAGCAGTACTTC. Protein sequence: CATSRDTRRTLYEQYF.

This clone was counted a single time. This chain links TRBV6-6 with TRBJ1-5, with unresolved D. In germline, CDR1 is MNHNY, CDR2 SVGAGI (reference sequence). Trimming took off 0 bases at V and 6 bases at J, with 12 bases between the two ends. The CDR3 extends over 15 amino acids. The CDR3 region is CASSYSTREGQPQHF. CDR3 DNA: TGTGCCAGCAGTTACTCGACGAGGGAGGGTCAGCCCCAGCATTTT.

In its sample, this clone was seen a few times. This rearrangement joins TRBV12-3 or TRBV12-4 to TRBJ2-2; D is perhaps TRBD2 (5 bases). CDR3 length equals 13 residues. V gave up 7 bases and J gave up 1 base, with 7 bases separating them. This chain's CDR3 is CASKRENTGELFF. DNA of the CDR3: TGTGCCAGCAAACGGGAGAACACCGGGGAGCTGTTTTTT.

The V gene is TRBV20-1, the J gene TRBJ2-4, with 7 positions matching TRBD1. J lost 6 bases, V lost 3 bases, and 8 bases had no gene match. The germline V gene has CDR1 DFQATT and CDR2 SNEGSKA (reference sequence). The CDR3 has 14 residues. This CDR3 is CSASETGNSNIQYF. In DNA form, the CDR3 reads TGCAGTGCTAGTGAGACAGGGAATTCAAACATTCAGTACTTC.

This chain joins TRBV5-1 and TRBJ2-3, with a weak D call TRBD2 (6 bases). Germline-derived CDR1 and CDR2 are SGHRS and YFSETQ. V was cut by 0 bases and J by 8 bases, with 16 bases left in between. The CDR3 totals 15 residues. In nucleotides, the CDR3 is TGCGCCAGCAGCTTGGCCGCTGGGGTGGGAGGTACGCAGTATTTT. Its translation is CASSLAAGVGGTQYF. Filled out from reference TRBV5-1 and TRBJ2-3, the complete variable domain reads KAGVTQTPRYLIKTRGQQVTLSCSPISGHRSVSWYQQTPGQGLQFLFEYFSETQRNKGNFPGRFSGRQFSNSRSEMNVSTLELGDSALYLCASSLAAGVGGTQYFGPGTRLTVL.

This clone was observed a few times. This chain joins TRBV2 and TRBJ2-5, with D possibly matching TRBD2 (7 bases). This CDR3 is 13 amino acids long. Germline CDR1 reads SNHLY; CDR2 reads FYNNEI. The ends were cut back, 10 bases at V and 3 bases at J, with 15 bases in the middle. CDR3 coding DNA: TGTGCCACCAAAGGAGGGGGGGAAGAGACCCAGTACTTC. Its translation: CATKGGGEETQYF.

The chain links TRBV5-6 to TRBJ1-5; D may be TRBD1 (5 bases). CDR1 is SGHDT and CDR2 is YYEEEE in the germline V gene. The V and J ends lost 4 bases and 6 bases respectively, with 14 bases between them. CDR3 length: 14 amino acids. The CDR3 region has the DNA TGTGCCAGCAGCCCTGGGGGGGTCCGTCAGCCCCAGCATTTT. This encodes CASSPGGVRQPQHF.

This chain uses TRBV27 with TRBJ1-6; D remains ambiguous. Germline values: CDR1 MNHEY, CDR2 SMNVEV (reference sequence). This CDR3 has 16 amino acids. Trimming removed 6 bases from V and 1 base from J, with 13 bases in between. CDR3 amino acids: CASRVNGVSYNSPLHF. DNA of the CDR3: TGTGCCAGCAGGGTAAACGGGGTATCCTATAATTCACCCCTCCACTTT.

Here the CDR3 reads CATSRVRGTDTQYF. CDR3 coding DNA: TGTGCCACCAGCAGAGTCAGGGGGACAGATACGCAGTATTTT. The chain carries TRBV15 and TRBJ2-3, with TRBD1 identical over 7 bases. This CDR3 is 14 amino acids long. The germline V gene encodes CDR1 LNHNV and CDR2 YYDKDF (reference sequence). J was trimmed by 3 bases and V by 1 base; bases with no gene match: 1. Combining the CDR3 with reference TRBV15 and TRBJ2-3 gives the whole variable domain DAMVIQNPRYQVTQFGKPVTLSCSQTLNHNVMYWYQQKSSQAPKLLFHYYDKDFNNEADTPDNFQSRRPNTSFCFLDIRSPGLGDTAMYLCATSRVRGTDTQYFGPGTRLTVL.

This rearrangement joins TRBV2 to TRBJ2-1; 10 bases align to TRBD2. Germline lookup yields CDR1 SNHLY and CDR2 FYNNEI. With V trimmed by 7 bases and J by 6 bases, 15 bases remained unmatched. CDR3 length equals 17 residues. The CDR3 spells CASKERGGLASGNEQFF. In nucleotides, the CDR3 is TGTGCCAGCAAGGAGCGGGGGGGCCTGGCGTCTGGCAATGAGCAGTTCTTC.

The chain carries TRBV6-5 and TRBJ2-7; TRBD1 aligns across 10 bases. Germline CDR1 is MNHEY and CDR2 is SVGAGI. CDR3 length: 14 residues. The J segment lost 2 bases and the V segment lost 5 bases, leaving 3 bases of the junction unmatched. DNA for the CDR3: TGTGCCAGCAGTAGGACAGGGGGTCCCTACGAGCAGTACTTC. It encodes CASSRTGGPYEQYF.

This clone has a single count. The chain employs TRBV11-2 and TRBJ2-1; 11 positions agree with TRBD2. V was clipped by 3 bases and J by 6 bases; unmatched bases: 10. Germline CDR1 and CDR2: SGHAT and FQNNGV. The CDR3 is 17 residues long. The CDR3 region has the DNA TGTGCCAGCAGCTTGGATAGCGGGGGGGCAGTGGGCAATGAGCAGTTCTTC. Protein product: CASSLDSGGAVGNEQFF.

This sequence joins TRBV19 and TRBJ1-5; tentatively, D is TRBD1 (5 bases). CDR1 is LNHDA, CDR2 SQIVND, per germline (reference sequence). This CDR3 comprises 14 residues. Trimming shortened V by 8 bases and J by 7 bases, and 18 bases separated the two germline ends. The CDR3 region is CASGTPWGGQPQHF. CDR3 nucleotides: TGTGCCAGTGGAACCCCTTGGGGGGGGCAGCCCCAGCATTTT.

The CDR3 DNA reads TGTGCCAGCAGAAAGCCAGGGGGCGCATATGAAGCTTTCTTT. Encoded protein: CASRKPGGAYEAFF. V usage is TRBV6-5 and J usage is TRBJ1-1, with 8 bases that match TRBD1. This CDR3 region has 14 residues. In germline, CDR1 is MNHEY, CDR2 SVGAGI. The V and J ends lost 6 bases and 7 bases, in that order; junction bases with no gene match: 10.